This T cell receptor (beta chain) was sequenced during a study of spatial heterogeneity in lung cancer. In the study overall: Detected beta-chain sequences consistently exceeded alpha-chain sequences.

Described time point: sample taken at primary tumor resection. Material for sequencing was whole RNA from tumor, nontumor lung or frozen PBMC, left unsorted. Turning to this clonotype: No antigen is known for it.

A single record per CDR3 protein comes from TCRdb applying MiXCR to the 5' RACE reads. This table has 9,500 to 12,000 distinct CDR3 sequences, about an eighth appearing once. The study, taken as a whole, reports: The number of expanded tumor alpha and beta chains correlated with mutation number.

This sequence originates from a female donor with early-stage non-small cell lung cancer. Material: lung tumor tissue, obtained at surgery.

The CDR3, as DNA: TGTGCCAGCAGCGCCCGCGGGAGTAGCAATGAGCAGTTCTTC. Its translation is CASSARGSSNEQFF. The chain couples TRBV6-4 to TRBJ2-1; 7 bases are shared with TRBD2. This CDR3 contains 14 residues. Trimming took 6 bases from V and 6 from J; bases not matched to a gene: 8. Germline values: CDR1 MRHNA, CDR2 SNTAGT.